Only a few counts were recorded for the clone carrying this T cell receptor (beta chain). Its antigen is not known. Each cDNA molecule carried a unique molecular identifier. TCRdb fed the 5' RACE reads into MiXCR, producing one record per CDR3 protein. The repertoire includes fewer than 35,000 distinct CDR3 sequences, less than 6% of them detected once, and 10% to 15% sits in the top ten. The data belong to a study of early T cells in non-severe SARS-CoV-2 infection. Study summary: Alpha and beta chains were unpaired, from unsorted whole-blood bulk RNA.

V lost 1 base and J lost 4, with 13 bases in between. The germline gives CDR1 DFQATT, CDR2 SNEGSKA (reference sequence). This CDR3 has 14 amino acids. Findings and caveats of the study: Database matching using VDJdb favored anti-spike CD8 responses, with private and CD4 specificities left missing.

The chain has TRBV20-1 and TRBJ2-5, with D hard to call. The sequence came from an adult who was a healthcare worker with PCR-confirmed SARS-CoV-2 infection or an uninfected control (not recorded which). The sample was whole blood. Here the CDR3 reads CSARGYYDRETQYF. CDR3 bases: TGCAGTGCTAGAGGCTATTACGACCGAGAGACCCAGTACTTC.